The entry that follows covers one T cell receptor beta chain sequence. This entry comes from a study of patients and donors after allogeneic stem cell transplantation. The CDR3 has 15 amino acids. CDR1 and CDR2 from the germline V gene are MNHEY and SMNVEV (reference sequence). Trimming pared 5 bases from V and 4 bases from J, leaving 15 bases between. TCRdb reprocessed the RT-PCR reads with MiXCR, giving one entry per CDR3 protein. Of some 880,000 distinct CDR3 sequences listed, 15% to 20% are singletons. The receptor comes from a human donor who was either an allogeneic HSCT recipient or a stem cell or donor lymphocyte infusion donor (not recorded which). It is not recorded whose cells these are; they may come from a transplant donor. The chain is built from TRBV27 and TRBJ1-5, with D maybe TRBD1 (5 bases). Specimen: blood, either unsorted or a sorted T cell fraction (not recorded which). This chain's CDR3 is CASSAFREKNQPQHF. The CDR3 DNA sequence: TGTGCCAGCAGTGCTTTCAGGGAGAAGAATCAGCCCCAGCATTTT.